The present T cell receptor (beta chain) was sequenced within a study of Ad26.COV2.S vaccination and SARS-CoV-2 variants. Study background: As a participant in COV1001, the donor was in the Ad26.COV2.S trial arm.

Clones were sequenced by immunoSEQ multiplex PCR, and TCRdb holds only the in-frame ones, with some missing. This table has some 250,000 clones, approximately 90% appearing once. Treatment noted: 15 to 20 received Ad26.COV2.S at low or high dose, single or two shots; 5 received placebo; per-sample allocation not given. Each sample was drawn 63 days after the first injection (of vaccine or placebo). The shot given was an Ad26 vector that makes Wuhan-strain SARS-CoV-2 spike. Germline V gene data show CDR1 as ENHRY and CDR2 as SYGVKD. This CDR3 has 16 residues. The trim removed 3 bases at V and 7 bases at J, leaving 6 bases unmatched.

The sequenced sample was peripheral blood, obtained in a trial of Ad26.COV2.S vaccine versus placebo. V gene TRBV10-3 combines with J gene TRBJ1-6, with 10 bases matching TRBD1. This sequence was found in a person aged 18 to 59 who received the Ad26.COV2.S COVID-19 vaccine or a placebo. Written as DNA, the CDR3 is TGTGCCATCAGTGAAAGGGGGGGACAGGGGAATTCACCCCTCCACTTT. Protein sequence: CAISERGGQGNSPLHF.